This T cell receptor beta chain was sequenced during a study of PD-1 blockade in mismatch repair-deficient tumors (dated by TCRdb to the late 2010s). Background on the whole study: The trial enrolled just over 85 consecutive patients with 12 mismatch repair-deficient cancer types between late 2013 and September 2016, all previously treated and progressing. Deep sequencing of TCR CDR3 regions was used to track tumor-associated T cell clones in peripheral blood of patients responding to PD-1 blockade.

CDR1 and CDR2, per the germline V gene, are SGHRS and YFSETQ. V sheds 4 bases and J sheds 0 bases, leaving 11 bases between their ends. From cysteine to phenylalanine, the CDR3 is 14 amino acids long. Of the read, only the CDR3 DNA is kept; its 42 bases are in frame from base 1. Mismatch repair deficiency in every enrolled patient was established by polymerase chain reaction or immunohistochemistry. TCR sequencing was performed for a few patients who responded to pembrolizumab therapy. Pembrolizumab PD-1 blockade was prospectively tested in advanced mismatch repair-deficient cancers, regardless of tissue of origin, in the phase II trial. Serial peripheral blood T cell samples were collected before and at multiple times after starting PD-1 blockade. The timing of each blood sample was reported as weeks after the first dose of pembrolizumab. As regards this clone: What this receptor recognizes is not known. Qualities for individual bases were not recorded, and no much larger clone is one base off.

Library preparation was by the immunoSEQ multiplex PCR assay. In TCRdb, the immuneACCESS table is reduced to in-frame sequences with V and J assigned. These tables do not hold every clone; where another copy was compared, an unresolved V gene accounts for under half, and the others remain unexplained. This sample lists 120,000 or so clones; around 83% were detected once. The biggest ten clones account for roughly 13% of the sample. The full study reports these points: Rapid expansion after pembrolizumab followed by contraction, generally before radiologic responses, was shown by tumor-resident clones, which were often undetectable in blood before treatment.

Sequencing used peripheral blood, obtained 44 weeks after starting pembrolizumab. The receptor comes from an adult with mismatch repair-deficient cancer. The chain employs TRBV5-1 and TRBJ2-7; the D gene cannot be named for sure. The DNA is TGCGCCAGCAGCCCTTCATGGAGCTCCTACGAGCAGTACTTC. This yields the protein CASSPSWSSYEQYF.